The rows below give T cell receptor beta chains drawn from one sample of a study of OX40 agonist ivuxolimab in advanced cancers. TCRdb's table, derived via immunoSEQ multiplex PCR, lists solely in-frame clones and lacks some. The table lists 100,000 or so clones, 90% of them singletons, with roughly 0.3% in the top ten. This specimen was CD4+ or CD8+ T cells sorted from blood, taken in a trial of the OX40 agonist ivuxolimab. These receptors came from an adult with an advanced solid tumor such as melanoma, head and neck, liver or kidney cancer. CDR3s include the opening cysteine and the closing phenylalanine or tryptophan. The order of the fields is clone size, D gene, J gene, V gene, CDR3 DNA, CDR3 protein. The D gene is left open where the match is weak. Rows give clone size only sometimes, using once, few, many, or a class for an expanded clone.

>-|-|TRBJ2-7|TRBV30
TGTGCCTGGAGTGTCTGGGACGCCCCCTTCTACCAATACTTC
CAWSVWDAPFYQYF
>-|-|TRBJ2-3|TRBV6-1
TGTGCCAGCAGAGCGGGCCAGGGTCACACAGATACGCAGTATTTT
CASRAGQGHTDTQYF
>-|TRBD2|TRBJ2-3|TRBV27
TGTGCCAGCAATGGGGGACTAGCGGGGGATACGCAGTATTTT
CASNGGLAGDTQYF
>-|-|TRBJ2-5|TRBV9
TGTGCCAGCAGCGTAGGGGACATGATCCAAGAGACCCAGTACTTC
CASSVGDMIQETQYF
>-|-|TRBJ2-7|TRBV11-2
TGTGCCAGCAGCTTAGTTGGGACGGCGGAGTACGAGCAGTACTTC
CASSLVGTAEYEQYF
>-|TRBD1|TRBJ2-1|TRBV2
TGTGCCAGCAGTGGAGGACAGGGGGCGCGGGGGTTCTCCTACAATGAGCAGTTCTTC
CASSGGQGARGFSYNEQFF
>-|TRBD1|TRBJ2-4|TRBV6-5
TGTGCCAGCAGGGGGAGACAGGGATGGATTCAGTACTTC
CASRGRQGWIQYF
>-|TRBD2|TRBJ2-3|TRBV7-9
TGTGCCAGCAGCTATGTTAGCGGGAGGGTTGATACGCAGTATTTT
CASSYVSGRVDTQYF
>once|-|TRBJ2-1|TRBV18
TGTGCCAGCTCACCAACTCCAGCCAGGTTCGCCTACAATGAGCAGTTCTTC
CASSPTPARFAYNEQFF
>-|TRBD1|TRBJ2-7|TRBV4-2
TGTGCCAGCAGCCAAGAGGGGACAGGGGATATAAAGCAGTACTTC
CASSQEGTGDIKQYF
>-|-|TRBJ2-2|TRBV19
TGTGCCAGTAGTCAACTAGTCGGCACCGGGGAGCTGTTTTTT
CASSQLVGTGELFF
>-|TRBD2|TRBJ2-3|TRBV7-9
TGTGCCAGCAGCTTAGCCCCGGGGCGGGAGGGAACAGATACGCAGTATTTT
CASSLAPGREGTDTQYF
>-|-|TRBJ2-7|TRBV7-2
TGTGCCAGCAGCCCTCTTGGGGTAGTTTCGGGGGAGCAGTACTTC
CASSPLGVVSGEQYF
>-|-|TRBJ2-7|TRBV5-4
TGTGCCAGCAGCTTGGCGGGAGTCTACGAGCAGTACTTC
CASSLAGVYEQYF
>-|TRBD2|TRBJ2-1|TRBV7-2
TGTGCCAGCAGCTTCAAGACTAGCGGCTACAATGAGCAGTTCTTC
CASSFKTSGYNEQFF
>-|TRBD1|TRBJ1-5|TRBV19
TGTGCCAGCCACCCAGTGGGGACAGGACGGGCAAATAGCAATCAGCCCCAGCATTTT
CASHPVGTGRANSNQPQHF
>-|TRBD2|TRBJ2-2|TRBV6-6
TGTGCCAGCAGTTACGGACTAGCGGGAACCGGGGAGCTGTTTTTT
CASSYGLAGTGELFF
>-|-|TRBJ2-7|TRBV20-1
TGCAGTGCCCAGGAGCGGTACGAGCAGTACTTC
CSAQERYEQYF
>-|TRBD1|TRBJ2-5|TRBV5-1
TGCGCCAGCAGCTTGGGACAGGGCAACCAAGAGACCCAGTACTTC
CASSLGQGNQETQYF
>-|TRBD2|TRBJ2-1|TRBV5-5
TGTGCCAGCAGCTCGCTAGCGGGAGGGGCTAAGGAGCAGTTCTTC
CASSSLAGGAKEQFF
>-|-|TRBJ2-5|TRBV2
TGTGCCAGCAGGGGGGGAGGCGAGACCCAGTACTTC
CASRGGGETQYF
>-|TRBD2|TRBJ2-1|TRBV6-1
TGTGCCAGCGGAGGACTAGCGGGGAATGAGCAGTTCTTC
CASGGLAGNEQFF
>-|TRBD1|TRBJ1-1|TRBV29-1
TGCAGCGTTGAAGATCACGCGGGACAGGGGTTGAGGACTGAAGCTTTCTTT
CSVEDHAGQGLRTEAFF
>-|TRBD2|TRBJ2-5|TRBV19
TGTGCCAGTAGTATGCTGGGACTAGCGGGAGAAGAGACCCAGTACTTC
CASSMLGLAGEETQYF
>-|TRBD1|TRBJ2-2|TRBV4-3
TGCGCCAGCAGCCGCAGGACAGGGTACACCGGGGAGCTGTTTTTT
CASSRRTGYTGELFF
>-|-|TRBJ2-3|TRBV6-1
TGTGCCAGCAGTGAAGAGGGGATTCCGAGCACAGATACGCAGTATTTT
CASSEEGIPSTDTQYF
>-|TRBD2|TRBJ2-3|TRBV4-3
TGCGCCAGCAGCCTCCGACTAGCGGGCCCCACGTCCACAGATACGCAGTATTTT
CASSLRLAGPTSTDTQYF
>-|TRBD2|TRBJ2-3|TRBV4-3
TGCGCCAGCAGCCAAGGACCACTCCCGGGACTAGTACAGGGAGATACGCAGTATTTT
CASSQGPLPGLVQGDTQYF
>-|-|TRBJ2-7|TRBV10-3
TGTGCCATCAGTCGGGACTTCTCGGACGAGCAGTACTTC
CAISRDFSDEQYF
>-|TRBD2|TRBJ2-2|TRBV7-3
TGTGCCAGCAGTCAAAGCGGGAGGGCAGGCACCGGGGAGCTGTTTTTT
CASSQSGRAGTGELFF
>-|TRBD1|TRBJ2-7|TRBV28
TGTGCCAGCAGCCGGACAGGGGTTTGGTACGAGCAGTACTTC
CASSRTGVWYEQYF
>-|TRBD1|TRBJ1-5|TRBV5-6
TGTGCCAGCAGCTCCAGGGGGACTCAGCCCCAGCATTTT
CASSSRGTQPQHF
>-|TRBD1|TRBJ1-2|TRBV5-5
TGTGCCAGCAGCTTATTCAATTTGGACAGGTACTATGGCTACACCTTC
CASSLFNLDRYYGYTF
>-|TRBD2|TRBJ2-2|TRBV5-4
TGTGCCAGCAGTTGGGGGGCCGGGACTAGAGGTGGAGGAACCGGGGAGCTGTTTTTT
CASSWGAGTRGGGTGELFF
>-|TRBD2|TRBJ2-2|TRBV9
TGTGCCAGCAGCCCCATAGCGGGAGCGGGCGGGGAGCTGTTTTTT
CASSPIAGAGGELFF